This T cell receptor beta chain stems from a study of blood T cell repertoires in COVID-19. The ends lost 3 bases at V and 5 bases at J; junction bases unmatched: 4. Germline V gene sequence: CDR1 SGHNT, CDR2 YENEEA. The CDR3 sequence is 14 residues long. TCRdb's table, derived via immunoSEQ multiplex PCR, lists solely in-frame clones and lacks some. The sample lists just under 150,000 clones; roughly 80% were seen once. The chain is built from TRBV11-3 and TRBJ2-7; 10 bases line up with TRBD2. Sequencing was performed on peripheral blood. This receptor was taken from a human donor in a cohort sampled during active COVID-19. In nucleotides, the CDR3 is TGTGCCAGCAGCTTCTCCGGGACTAGCGACGAGCAGTACTTC. Translation: CASSFSGTSDEQYF.